What follows are 2 T cell receptor beta chains derived from one specimen sequenced in a study of a mutant IDH1 vaccine in newly diagnosed glioma. No cognate antigen is known for these TCRs. Data came from immunoSEQ multiplex PCR; TCRdb stores just in-frame clones and leaves some out. The table lists just over 60,000 clones, over 80% of them singletons, with 3.8% in the top ten. Time point reported: week 47, end of study. The investigators gave 300 ug of mutant IDH1 20-mer peptide in each vaccine dose, together with topical imiquimod. Specimen: PBMCs, collected from a glioma patient whose treatment included an IDH1 peptide vaccine. These receptors originate from a man aged 25-45 years with glioma.

V is TRBV7-9 and J is TRBJ1-4; D perhaps matches TRBD1 (5 bases). V lost 2 bases and J 4 bases, leaving 11 bases between the germline ends. Looked up from germline, CDR1 is SEHNR and CDR2 is FQNEAQ (reference sequence). The length of the CDR3 is 15 residues. CDR3 bases: TGTGCCAGCAGCTTACAGGGTGGAGGTAATGAAAAACTGTTTTTT. Translating it yields CASSLQGGGNEKLFF. Using reference TRBV7-9 and TRBJ1-4 for the parts outside the CDR3, the full variable domain is DTGVSQNPRHKITKRGQNVTFRCDPISEHNRLYWYRQTLGQGPEFLTYFQNEAQLEKSRLLSDRFSAERPKGSFSTLEIQRTEQGDSAMYLCASSLQGGGNEKLFFGSGTQLSVL.

The chain is built from TRBV13 and TRBJ1-3, with D uncertain. Germline loops: CDR1 PRHDT, CDR2 FYEKMQ (reference sequence). V lost 5 bases and J 0 bases, leaving 8 bases between the germline ends. CDR3 length equals 14 residues. Written as DNA, the CDR3 is TGTGCCAGCAGCGCTCGGAGCTCTGGAAACACCATATATTTT. Its translation: CASSARSSGNTIYF.